This record looks at one T cell receptor (beta chain) sequence and its context. Its antigen is undetermined. The sample comes from a study of cytomegalovirus exposure and HLA in healthy donors. Regarding the study as a whole: Evidence from a later analysis indicated that most CMV-associated TCR beta chains looked HLA-restricted. Rates of TCR association differed by HLA locus in a later analysis, with DRB1 highest and HLA-C lowest. Sequencing artifact likely explains a cluster of highly shared sequence variants. Altogether, 150 to 200 TCR beta chains were recorded as cytomegalovirus-associated.

Primers: 60 Vbeta forward and 13 Jbeta reverse. Clones were read by immunoSEQ multiplex PCR, and TCRdb kept only the in-frame ones, dropping some. This table holds approximately 180,000 clones, roughly 80% found once. The CDR3 has 17 amino acids. Looked up from germline, CDR1 is MDHEN and CDR2 is SYDVKM. Trimming took off 2 bases at V and 3 bases at J, with 19 bases between the two ends. This clonotype was obtained from a woman between 18 and 29 years old in good health and CMV-seronegative. Sequenced material: PBMCs. The chain links TRBV28 to TRBJ1-1, with D uncertain. The DNA for the CDR3 is TGTGCCAGCAGTTTAACTCTCCCCTGGCGGGGAGACACTGAAGCTTTCTTT. The encoded protein is CASSLTLPWRGDTEAFF.